One and the same sample provided the 9 T cell receptor beta chains below, sequenced in a study of OX40 agonist ivuxolimab in advanced cancers. The protocol was immunoSEQ multiplex PCR, while the TCRdb copy is restricted to in-frame clones and leaves out a portion. Among about 50,000 clones, 88% were seen once, and the ten largest hold around 0.68%. Sequences were derived from CD4+ or CD8+ T cells sorted from blood, sampled in a trial of the OX40 agonist ivuxolimab. These receptors were obtained from an adult with an advanced solid tumor such as melanoma, head and neck, liver or kidney cancer.

Turning to this clone: The same CDR3 can be traced to other DNA sequences in this sample. The V and J genes are TRBV11-3 and TRBJ2-2; D is unclear. Trimming took off 1 base at V and 4 bases at J, with 7 bases between the two ends. The CDR3 spans 14 residues. Germline CDR1 reads SGHNT; CDR2 reads YENEEA. The CDR3 DNA follows: TGTGCCAGCAGCTTAGTCGGTTTCACCGGGGAGCTGTTTTTT. Protein product: CASSLVGFTGELFF. Full variable domain (rest looked up from reference TRBV11-3 and TRBJ2-2): EAGVVQSPRYKIIEKKQPVAFWCNPISGHNTLYWYLQNLGQGPELLIRYENEEAVDDSQLPKDRFSAERLKGVDSTLKIQPAELGDSAVYLCASSLVGFTGELFFGEGSRLTVL.

The chain links TRBV27 to TRBJ2-5; 9 bases match TRBD2. This CDR3 region has 16 residues. The germline V gene encodes CDR1 MNHEY and CDR2 SMNVEV (reference sequence). V was pared by 3 bases and J by 2 bases, with 7 bases of the junction left unmatched. CDR3 residues: CASSFLQAGGQETQYF. The DNA of the CDR3 is TGTGCCAGCAGTTTCCTTCAAGCGGGGGGACAAGAGACCCAGTACTTC.

The chain uses TRBV30 and TRBJ2-7, with 12 bases aligning to TRBD2. The CDR3 has 14 residues. Germline CDR1 reads GTSNPN; CDR2 reads SVGIG (reference sequence). Unmatched junction bases numbered 5, after V lost 3 bases and J lost 5 bases. CDR3 sequence reads: CAWSKTSGRDEQYF. As DNA, the CDR3 is TGTGCCTGGAGCAAGACTAGCGGGAGAGACGAGCAGTACTTC.

This clone occurred a few times. The chain couples TRBV7-9 to TRBJ2-7; 7 positions agree with TRBD1. CDR3 size: 12 residues. Germline-derived CDR1 and CDR2 are SEHNR and FQNEAQ (reference sequence). V dropped 4 bases and J dropped 9; count of bases not matched to a gene: 6. The CDR3 DNA reads TGTGCCAGCAGCTCCGGACAGGCCGGGCAGTACTTC. Translated, it gives CASSSGQAGQYF. Complete variable domain (other parts from reference TRBV7-9 and TRBJ2-7): DTGVSQNPRHKITKRGQNVTFRCDPISEHNRLYWYRQTLGQGPEFLTYFQNEAQLEKSRLLSDRFSAERPKGSFSTLEIQRTEQGDSAMYLCASSSGQAGQYFGPGTRLTVT.

This rearrangement joins TRBV5-1 to TRBJ2-7, with 12 bases identical to TRBD1. The V gene end was trimmed by 3 bases and the J gene end by 5 bases; junction bases not matched to a gene: 9. Germline loops: CDR1 SGHRS, CDR2 YFSETQ. CDR3 size: 16 residues. CDR3 amino acids: CASSWDRDRGQHEQYF. The CDR3 nucleotides read TGCGCCAGCAGCTGGGACCGGGACAGGGGGCAACACGAGCAGTACTTC. The whole variable domain, filled in from reference TRBV5-1 and TRBJ2-7, reads KAGVTQTPRYLIKTRGQQVTLSCSPISGHRSVSWYQQTPGQGLQFLFEYFSETQRNKGNFPGRFSGRQFSNSRSEMNVSTLELGDSALYLCASSWDRDRGQHEQYFGPGTRLTVT.

The J gene is TRBJ2-5, the V gene TRBV10-3; D is undetermined. The CDR3 consists of 12 residues. The germline CDR1 and CDR2 sequences are ENHRY and SYGVKD. The germline V and J ends were trimmed by 0 bases and 5 bases, with 4 bases remaining between them. This CDR3 reads CAISESGETQYF. CDR3 DNA: TGTGCCATCAGTGAGTCGGGTGAGACCCAGTACTTC.

This clone was found once. This rearrangement joins TRBV2 to TRBJ2-7, with D tentatively TRBD1 (6 bases). V lost 5 bases and J 4 bases, leaving 12 bases between the germline ends. The CDR3 extends over 13 amino acids. Germline V gene sequence: CDR1 SNHLY, CDR2 FYNNEI. The DNA for the CDR3 is TGTGCCAGCAGTAGGACAGAGAGTTACGAGCAGTACTTC. This encodes CASSRTESYEQYF.

The chain couples TRBV7-3 to TRBJ2-3; 7 bases map to TRBD2. Germline CDR1 is SGHTA and CDR2 is FQGTGA. J gave up 5 bases and V 5 bases, and 4 bases lay outside the gene matches. The CDR3 contains 13 residues. DNA of the CDR3: TGTGCCAGCAGCACCCCGGGAGGAGATACGCAGTATTTT. It codes for CASSTPGGDTQYF.

The V gene is TRBV27, the J gene TRBJ2-5; no clear D. Trimming cost V 2 bases and J 4 bases, with 11 bases left between them. The CDR3 has 14 amino acids. The germline V gene has CDR1 MNHEY and CDR2 SMNVEV (reference sequence). CDR3 sequence reads: CASSLSTTGETQYF. The CDR3 DNA is TGTGCCAGCAGTTTAAGCACCACGGGAGAGACCCAGTACTTC.